The 9 T cell receptor beta chains listed next were all sequenced from one sample in a study of blood T cell repertoires in COVID-19. Generated by immunoSEQ multiplex PCR, the TCRdb table keeps only in-frame clones and is missing some. The sample lists 200,000 to 250,000 clones, 90% seen once, with roughly 16% in the top ten. Sample: PBMCs or T cells enriched from blood (not recorded which). Receptor source: a man aged 30 to 39 who had been exposed to COVID-19.

The rearrangement joins TRBV27 to TRBJ1-5; D might be TRBD1 (5 bases). The CDR3 contains 16 residues. The V gene's germline CDR1 is MNHEY and CDR2 SMNVEV (reference sequence). V was clipped by 5 bases and J by 5 bases, with 19 bases between them. CDR3 DNA: TGTGCCAGCAGTGCCCTGGGGGGGGGAAGAGATCAGCCCCAGCATTTT. As protein: CASSALGGGRDQPQHF.

The chain uses TRBV7-9 and TRBJ2-5, with a weak D call TRBD1 (6 bases). CDR1 and CDR2 (germline): SEHNR, FQNEAQ (reference sequence). The CDR3 has 15 residues. V was trimmed by 3 bases and J by 5 bases, leaving 16 bases between them. The chain's CDR3 is CASSFDPGALETQYF. The CDR3 coding sequence is TGTGCCAGCAGCTTTGACCCAGGGGCATTGGAGACCCAGTACTTC.

The genes are TRBV5-5 and TRBJ2-4; possibly TRBD2 for D (5 bases). Looked up from germline, CDR1 is SGHKS and CDR2 is YYEKEE (reference sequence). The CDR3 length is 16 residues. The germline V and J ends were trimmed by 4 bases and 0 bases, with 14 bases remaining between them. Here the CDR3 reads CASSRIGVGAKNIQYF. The CDR3 DNA reads TGTGCCAGCAGCCGGATCGGGGTAGGAGCCAAAAACATTCAGTACTTC.

The genes are TRBV6-4 and TRBJ2-2; weak D call: TRBD1 (5 bases). The CDR3 totals 16 residues. Germline V gene sequence: CDR1 MRHNA, CDR2 SNTAGT. With 0 bases removed from V and 1 base from J, the gap between germline ends came to 9 bases. CDR3 bases: TGTGCCAGCAGTGACTCGGGCAGGGTGAACACCGGGGAGCTGTTTTTT. Translated, it gives CASSDSGRVNTGELFF.

This CDR3 is CASSVRLQRGTGELFF. As DNA, the CDR3 is TGTGCCAGCAGCGTCAGACTCCAGCGGGGCACCGGGGAGCTGTTTTTT. The genes are TRBV9 and TRBJ2-2; 7 bases line up with TRBD2. CDR1 and CDR2 from the germline V gene are SGDLS and YYNGEE. Germline trimming cut 2 bases from V and 4 bases from J; bases unmatched to any gene: 8. The CDR3 is 16 amino acids.

The V call is TRBV5-5, the J call TRBJ1-1; D possibly corresponds to TRBD1 (5 bases). V lost 4 bases to trimming and J lost 8 bases, with 18 bases between them. CDR3 length: 14 amino acids. Germline V gene data show CDR1 as SGHKS and CDR2 as YYEKEE (reference sequence). The DNA for the CDR3 is TGTGCCAGCAGCCCGGGGGACCGTTGGGAGGAAGCTTTCTTT. Its translation: CASSPGDRWEEAFF. Combining the CDR3 with reference TRBV5-5 and TRBJ1-1 gives the whole variable domain DAGVTQSPTHLIKTRGQQVTLRCSPISGHKSVSWYQQVLGQGPQFIFQYYEKEERGRGNFPDRFSARQFPNYSSELNVNALLLGDSALYLCASSPGDRWEEAFFGQGTRLTVV.

This clone has only one observation. The chain couples TRBV12-5 to TRBJ2-5; weak D call: TRBD1 (6 bases). Germline V gene lookup returns CDR1 LGHNT and CDR2 FRNRAP. The CDR3 consists of 15 residues. The ends were cut back, 1 base at V and 7 bases at J, with 16 bases in the middle. In DNA, the CDR3 is TGTGCTAGTGGTTTGGGAGCGACAGGCCTGGGGACCCAGTACTTC. Protein sequence: CASGLGATGLGTQYF. The full variable domain, completed using reference TRBV12-5 and TRBJ2-5, is DARVTQTPRHKVTEMGQEVTMRCQPILGHNTVFWYRQTMMQGLELLAYFRNRAPLDDSGMPKDRFSAEMPDATLATLKIQPSEPRDSAVYFCASGLGATGLGTQYFGPGTRLLVL.

This chain uses TRBV19 with TRBJ1-1; tentative D call: TRBD1 (5 bases). Germline V gene data show CDR1 as LNHDA and CDR2 as SQIVND (reference sequence). The CDR3 loop spans 14 amino acids. Trimming removed 5 bases at V and 1 base at J, with 11 bases between. CDR3 protein: CASSSGTGNTEAFF. CDR3 sequence (DNA): TGTGCCAGTAGTTCAGGAACAGGGAACACTGAAGCTTTCTTT.

The chain uses TRBV7-9 and TRBJ1-1; possible D gene TRBD1, 6 bases. Germline loops: CDR1 SEHNR, CDR2 FQNEAQ (reference sequence). V lost 1 base, J lost 6 bases, and 9 bases lay in between. The CDR3 has 13 residues. CDR3: CASSLGQASEAFF. The CDR3, as DNA: TGTGCCAGCAGCTTAGGACAGGCGTCTGAAGCTTTCTTT.